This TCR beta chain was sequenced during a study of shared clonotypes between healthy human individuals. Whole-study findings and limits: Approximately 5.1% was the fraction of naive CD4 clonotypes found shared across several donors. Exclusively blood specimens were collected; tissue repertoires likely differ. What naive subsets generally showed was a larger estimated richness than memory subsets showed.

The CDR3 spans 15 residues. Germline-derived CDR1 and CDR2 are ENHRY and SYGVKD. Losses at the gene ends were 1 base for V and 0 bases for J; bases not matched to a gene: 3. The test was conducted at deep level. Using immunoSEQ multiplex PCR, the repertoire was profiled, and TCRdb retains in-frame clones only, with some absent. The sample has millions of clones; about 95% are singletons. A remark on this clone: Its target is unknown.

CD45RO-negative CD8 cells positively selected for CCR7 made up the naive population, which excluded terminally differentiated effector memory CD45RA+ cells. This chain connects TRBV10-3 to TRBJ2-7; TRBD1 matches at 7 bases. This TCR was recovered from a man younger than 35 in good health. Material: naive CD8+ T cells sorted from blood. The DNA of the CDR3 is TGTGCCATCAGTGAGTTGGGGACAGTCTCCTACGAGCAGTACTTC. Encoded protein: CAISELGTVSYEQYF.